A selection of T cell receptor beta chains follows, all from one sample in a study of cytotoxic CD8 clonotypes in ibrutinib-treated CLL. Sequencing used immunoSEQ multiplex PCR; TCRdb keeps in-frame clones, though not all of them. The sample gives about 130,000 clones, approximately 83% of which show up once; approximately 2% is in the top ten. The source material was PBMCs, sampled after 24 months of ibrutinib treatment. These receptors all come from a human donor with chronic lymphocytic leukemia. Each CDR3 is given with its conserved first and last residue. Fields, in order: D gene, clone size, J gene, V gene, CDR3 DNA, CDR3 protein. A D gene is named only where the DNA matches it firmly. Only part of the rows carry a size: once, few, many, or a class if the clone is expanded.

d_gene: .
abundance: .
j_gene: TRBJ2-1
v_gene: TRBV29-1
CDR3nt: TGCAGCGTTGAAATTTACTCCTACAATGAGCAGTTCTTC
CDR3aa: CSVEIYSYNEQFF

d_gene: .
abundance: once
j_gene: TRBJ2-1
v_gene: TRBV7-3
CDR3nt: TGTGCCAGCAGCTTAAGCGGGGATTCCTACAATGAGCAGTTCTTC
CDR3aa: CASSLSGDSYNEQFF

d_gene: TRBD1
abundance: .
j_gene: TRBJ1-2
v_gene: TRBV5-4
CDR3nt: TGTGCCAGCAGCGCTGGACAGGGTGAGGTTTGGGGCTACACCTTC
CDR3aa: CASSAGQGEVWGYTF

d_gene: .
abundance: .
j_gene: TRBJ2-7
v_gene: TRBV5-6
CDR3nt: TGTGCCAGCAGCTTGGAACAGATCCTCTACGAGCAGTACTTC
CDR3aa: CASSLEQILYEQYF

d_gene: TRBD1
abundance: .
j_gene: TRBJ1-2
v_gene: TRBV5-6
CDR3nt: TGTGCCAGCAGCGCCGGGACAGGGGCCTCTGGCTACACCTTC
CDR3aa: CASSAGTGASGYTF

d_gene: TRBD1
abundance: .
j_gene: TRBJ1-2
v_gene: TRBV5-1
CDR3nt: TGCGCCAGCAGCTTGGGGACAGGGGAGTATGGCTACACCTTC
CDR3aa: CASSLGTGEYGYTF

d_gene: TRBD1
abundance: .
j_gene: TRBJ2-1
v_gene: TRBV28
CDR3nt: TGTGCCACCCGGACAGGACCCCCCTACAATGAGCAGTTCTTC
CDR3aa: CATRTGPPYNEQFF

d_gene: .
abundance: .
j_gene: TRBJ2-3
v_gene: TRBV7-2
CDR3nt: TGTGCCAGCAGCTCTAAGAAAAGCGGGTCTAGCACAGATACGCAGTATTTT
CDR3aa: CASSSKKSGSSTDTQYF

d_gene: .
abundance: .
j_gene: TRBJ1-2
v_gene: TRBV4-1
CDR3nt: TGCGCCAGCAGCCCCGGGGCCGGTACAAACTATGGCTACACCTTC
CDR3aa: CASSPGAGTNYGYTF

d_gene: .
abundance: .
j_gene: TRBJ2-7
v_gene: TRBV7-6
CDR3nt: TGTGCCAGCAACTACCAGGGAGAGCAGTACTTC
CDR3aa: CASNYQGEQYF